A single sample gave rise to the 26 T cell receptor beta chains below, sequenced in a study of cytotoxic CD8 clonotypes in ibrutinib-treated CLL. The method was immunoSEQ multiplex PCR; TCRdb's version includes in-frame clones alone and lacks a portion of them. The profile shows about 72,000 clones, 68% of them singletons. The sequenced sample was PBMCs, obtained after 12 months of ibrutinib treatment. These receptors originate from a human donor with chronic lymphocytic leukemia.

This clone was counted once. V and J are TRBV4-3 and TRBJ2-5; TRBD1 matches 7 bases. V dropped 0 bases and J dropped 9; count of bases not matched to a gene: 7. CDR1 LGHNA and CDR2 YSLEER come from the germline V gene. The CDR3 covers 14 residues. CDR3 sequence reads: CASSQESGGAAQYF. Written as DNA, the CDR3 is TGCGCCAGCAGCCAAGAGTCAGGGGGAGCGGCCCAGTACTTC.

In DNA form, the CDR3 reads TGTGCCAGTAGTACCTGGGGAGTAGGCGAGCAGTACTTC. This encodes CASSTWGVGEQYF. This chain joins TRBV19 and TRBJ2-7; TRBD2 is a possible D gene (5 bases). The V gene lost 4 bases and the J gene lost 6 bases, with 13 bases spanning the gap. The germline gives CDR1 LNHDA, CDR2 SQIVND (reference sequence). This CDR3 region has 13 residues.

This clone was seen only a few times. This rearrangement joins TRBV19 to TRBJ2-1, with D perhaps TRBD2 (6 bases). The CDR3 consists of 15 residues. Trimming cost V 6 bases and J 4 bases, with 16 bases left between them. The germline CDR1 and CDR2 sequences are LNHDA and SQIVND (reference sequence). The CDR3 loop is CASRGGVGSYNEQFF. CDR3 sequence (DNA): TGTGCCAGTAGGGGCGGGGTGGGGTCGTACAATGAGCAGTTCTTC. Full variable domain (outside the CDR3, taken from reference TRBV19 and TRBJ2-1): DGGITQSPKYLFRKEGQNVTLSCEQNLNHDAMYWYRQDPGQGLRLIYYSQIVNDFQKGDIAEGYSVSREKKESFPLTVTSAQKNPTAFYLCASRGGVGSYNEQFFGPGTRLTVL.

The chain combines TRBV5-6 with TRBJ2-1; no clear D. Trimming took 0 bases from V and 1 from J, leaving 8 bases between them. CDR1 and CDR2 (germline): SGHDT, YYEEEE. This CDR3 has 15 amino acids. The CDR3 DNA reads as TGTGCCAGCAGCTTGGACGGTTCTTCCTACAATGAGCAGTTCTTC. Amino acids: CASSLDGSSYNEQFF.

J is TRBJ2-5 and V is TRBV25-1; 8 bases line up with TRBD2. V was clipped by 0 bases and J by 4 bases; unmatched bases: 4. This CDR3 has 15 residues. Germline CDR1 and CDR2: MGHDK and SYGVNS. The CDR3 DNA is TGTGCCAGCAGTGAATATCGGGGGGGCCCAGAGACCCAGTACTTC. Residues: CASSEYRGGPETQYF.

This clone is termed medium-sized (0.01 to 0.1%). The V call is TRBV9, the J call TRBJ2-3; 7 bases line up with TRBD1. Germline values: CDR1 SGDLS, CDR2 YYNGEE. The CDR3 covers 15 residues. J was trimmed by 1 base and V by 0 bases; bases with no gene match: 2. The DNA for the CDR3 is TGTGCCAGCAGCGTAGGGGGGACAGGCACAGATACGCAGTATTTT. This gives the protein CASSVGGTGTDTQYF.

V and J are TRBV27 and TRBJ1-5; D is unclear. Trimming pared 5 bases from V and 7 bases from J, leaving 18 bases between. Looked up from germline, CDR1 is MNHEY and CDR2 is SMNVEV (reference sequence). This CDR3 is 15 amino acids long. CDR3: CASSEVSGSRQPQHF. CDR3 sequence (DNA): TGTGCCAGCAGTGAAGTCTCAGGCTCACGGCAGCCCCAGCATTTT.

This clone showed up just once. The genes are TRBV5-6 and TRBJ2-2; 8 nucleotides line up with TRBD1. V lost 1 base, J lost 5 bases, and 7 bases stayed unmatched. This CDR3 comprises 16 residues. Germline lookup yields CDR1 SGHDT and CDR2 YYEEEE. For the CDR3, the DNA is TGTGCCAGCAGCTTGTCGTCAGGGGGCGTAACCGGGGAGCTGTTTTTT. It specifies CASSLSSGGVTGELFF. The variable domain in full, completed from reference TRBV5-6 and TRBJ2-2, reads DAGVTQSPTHLIKTRGQQVTLRCSPKSGHDTVSWYQQALGQGPQFIFQYYEEEERQRGNFPDRFSGHQFPNYSSELNVNALLLGDSALYLCASSLSSGGVTGELFFGEGSRLTVL.

This chain links TRBV29-1 with TRBJ1-2; possibly TRBD1 for D (5 bases). The ends were cut back, 6 bases at V and 0 bases at J, with 17 bases in the middle. This CDR3 is built from 15 residues. The germline gives CDR1 SQVTM, CDR2 ANQGSEA. The DNA of the CDR3 is TGCAGCGTACTCGGGGGGTCTCGAGCTAACTATGGCTACACCTTC. Translated: CSVLGGSRANYGYTF.

This chain connects TRBV7-2 to TRBJ2-2; no definite D call. The CDR3 has 17 residues. V dropped 2 bases and J dropped 0 bases, with 13 bases sitting between them. In germline, CDR1 is SGHTA, CDR2 FQGNSA. DNA for the CDR3: TGTGCCAGCAGCTTAATCGTCGCCGCCCCGAACACCGGGGAGCTGTTTTTT. Its protein is CASSLIVAAPNTGELFF.

V gene TRBV27 combines with J gene TRBJ1-5; unclear D gene. The CDR3 has 14 amino acids. V was shortened by 6 bases and J by 1 base, with 10 bases between the two germline ends. Germline V gene sequence: CDR1 MNHEY, CDR2 SMNVEV (reference sequence). CDR3: CASRSALSNQPQHF. In nucleotides, the CDR3 is TGTGCCAGCAGGTCGGCCTTAAGCAATCAGCCCCAGCATTTT.

This clone was seen once. This sequence joins TRBV23-1 and TRBJ2-5, with a possible D match to TRBD2 (5 bases). TRBV23-1 is sorted into the ORF group, with uncertain function. V was cut by 3 bases and J by 5 bases, with 16 bases left in between. The CDR3 extends over 15 amino acids. In DNA, the CDR3 is TGCGCCAGCAGTCACCCAGAGGACTGCGAGGAGACCCAGTACTTC. Translating gives CASSHPEDCEETQYF.

The gene calls are TRBV9 and TRBJ1-3; D is possibly TRBD1 (5 bases). The CDR3 consists of 16 residues. In germline, CDR1 is SGDLS, CDR2 YYNGEE. V lost 8 bases and J lost 0, with 18 bases in between. The CDR3 spells CASSRSGQNSGNTIYF. The CDR3, as DNA: TGTGCCAGTAGCCGATCGGGGCAGAACTCTGGAAACACCATATATTTT.

A few counts support this clone. The gene calls are TRBV19 and TRBJ1-1, with 11 nucleotides matching TRBD1. Germline V gene data show CDR1 as LNHDA and CDR2 as SQIVND (reference sequence). The CDR3 is made up of 16 amino acids. V lost 3 bases, J lost 4 bases, and 7 bases stayed unmatched. The CDR3 nucleotides are TGTGCCAGTAGTATGGGTCCCGGGACAGGGGGCACTGAAGCTTTCTTT. Its translation: CASSMGPGTGGTEAFF.

This chain links TRBV7-6 with TRBJ2-3, with D perhaps assigned TRBD1 or TRBD2 (5 bases each). Germline values: CDR1 SGHVS, CDR2 FNYEAQ. Trimming left V 4 bases short and J 2 bases short, with 13 bases between. The CDR3 runs 15 residues. The CDR3 DNA follows: TGTGCCAGCAGCTCCGGGGACGGGTACACAGATACGCAGTATTTT. Encoded protein: CASSSGDGYTDTQYF. Looking up the rest from reference TRBV7-6 and TRBJ2-3 gives the full variable domain: GAGVSQSPRYKVTKRGQDVALRCDPISGHVSLYWYRQALGQGPEFLTYFNYEAQQDKSGLPNDRFSAERPEGSISTLTIQRTEQRDSAMYRCASSSGDGYTDTQYFGPGTRLTVL.

The genes are TRBV2 and TRBJ1-5; 8 positions agree with TRBD1. CDR1 and CDR2 (germline): SNHLY, FYNNEI. The CDR3 loop spans 15 amino acids. V shed 6 bases and J 2 bases; nucleotides not matched to a gene: 6. CDR3: CASRRQGSGNQPQHF. The CDR3 region has the DNA TGTGCCAGCAGAAGACAGGGGAGTGGCAATCAGCCCCAGCATTTT.

This clone showed up just a few times. J is TRBJ2-7 and V is TRBV5-6, with D perhaps TRBD1 (6 bases). V was clipped by 4 bases and J by 6 bases, with 11 bases between them. This CDR3 region has 12 residues. CDR1 is SGHDT and CDR2 is YYEEEE in the germline V gene. The CDR3 bases are TGTGCCAGCAGCCTCAACAGGGTCGAGCAGTACTTC. Amino acid sequence: CASSLNRVEQYF. Filled out from reference TRBV5-6 and TRBJ2-7, the complete variable domain reads DAGVTQSPTHLIKTRGQQVTLRCSPKSGHDTVSWYQQALGQGPQFIFQYYEEEERQRGNFPDRFSGHQFPNYSSELNVNALLLGDSALYLCASSLNRVEQYFGPGTRLTVT.

The chain carries TRBV7-6 and TRBJ1-4; D might be TRBD1 (5 bases). The germline CDR1 and CDR2 sequences are SGHVS and FNYEAQ. The CDR3 length is 11 residues. V was clipped by 5 bases and J by 13 bases, with 11 bases between them. The CDR3 bases are TGTGCCAGCAGCCCAGGGTCACGACTGTTTTTT. Protein: CASSPGSRLFF.

V and J are TRBV2 and TRBJ1-1, with 7 positions matching TRBD1. The V gene end was trimmed by 6 bases and the J gene end by 5 bases; junction bases not matched to a gene: 12. Germline V gene lookup returns CDR1 SNHLY and CDR2 FYNNEI. CDR3 length: 15 amino acids. Written as DNA, the CDR3 is TGTGCCAGCAGCTCCAGGGGGAGGGAAGGGACTGAAGCTTTCTTT. Its protein is CASSSRGREGTEAFF. Variable domain in full (rest from reference TRBV2 and TRBJ1-1): EPEVTQTPSHQVTQMGQEVILRCVPISNHLYFYWYRQILGQKVEFLVSFYNNEISEKSEIFDDQFSVERPDGSNFTLKIRSTKLEDSAMYFCASSSRGREGTEAFFGQGTRLTVV.

The V call is TRBV7-2, the J call TRBJ2-5; TRBD2 matches 9 bases. V dropped 3 bases and J dropped 5; count of bases not matched to a gene: 4. Germline lookup yields CDR1 SGHTA and CDR2 FQGNSA. The CDR3 loop spans 14 amino acids. DNA for the CDR3: TGTGCCAGCAGCTTCCGCGGGGGGGCGGAGACCCAGTACTTC. Protein product: CASSFRGGAETQYF.

This rearrangement joins TRBV7-2 to TRBJ1-6; D perhaps matches TRBD1 (5 bases). V was clipped by 5 bases and J by 8 bases, with 10 bases between them. This CDR3 spans 13 amino acids. Germline V CDR1 and CDR2: SGHTA, FQGNSA. CDR3 sequence reads: CASSLDRDSPLHF. CDR3 coding DNA: TGTGCCAGCAGCCTCGACAGAGATTCACCCCTCCACTTT.

A few counts support this clone. The chain has TRBV6-1 and TRBJ1-2; 7 bases map to TRBD1. The V gene's germline CDR1 is MNHNS and CDR2 SASEGT. V shed 2 bases and J 6 bases; nucleotides not matched to a gene: 6. The CDR3 sequence is 14 residues long. CDR3: CASSETQGVNGYTF. CDR3 DNA sequence: TGTGCCAGCAGTGAAACGCAGGGGGTCAATGGCTACACCTTC.

This rearrangement joins TRBV6-1 to TRBJ1-1, with D possibly being TRBD1 (5 bases). Germline V CDR1 and CDR2: MNHNS, SASEGT. Trimming took 4 bases from V and 11 from J, leaving 20 bases between them. The CDR3 has 14 amino acids. CDR3 nucleotide sequence: TGTGCCAGCAGTGCCTCCGGGACTCCAGGTAGGGCTTTCTTT. Amino acid sequence: CASSASGTPGRAFF.

The V and J genes are TRBV6-6 and TRBJ1-6; TRBD1 matches at 10 bases. V shed 6 bases and J 7 bases; nucleotides not matched to a gene: 9. Germline assignment: CDR1 MNHNY and CDR2 SVGAGI (reference sequence). The CDR3 spans 16 residues. Here the CDR3 DNA reads TGTGCCAGCAGAACCCCTAGGGGACAGGGGAATTCACCCCTCCACTTT. This codes for CASRTPRGQGNSPLHF.

The chain employs TRBV21-1 and TRBJ1-4. TRBV21-1 is marked as a pseudogene. The CDR3 is made up of 15 amino acids. Here the CDR3 DNA reads TGTGCCAGCAGCTCGAGGCAGTCGGCTAATGAAAAACTGTTTTTT. Translation gives CASSSRQSANEKLFF.

The genes are TRBV6-6 and TRBJ2-7, with unresolved D. Germline V lookup: CDR1 MNHNY, CDR2 SVGAGI (reference sequence). This CDR3 spans 12 amino acids. Trimming shortened V by 5 bases and J by 3 bases, and 8 bases separated the two germline ends. The CDR3 DNA reads TGTGCCAGCAGTCCAACCAGCTACGAGCAGTACTTC. It translates to CASSPTSYEQYF.